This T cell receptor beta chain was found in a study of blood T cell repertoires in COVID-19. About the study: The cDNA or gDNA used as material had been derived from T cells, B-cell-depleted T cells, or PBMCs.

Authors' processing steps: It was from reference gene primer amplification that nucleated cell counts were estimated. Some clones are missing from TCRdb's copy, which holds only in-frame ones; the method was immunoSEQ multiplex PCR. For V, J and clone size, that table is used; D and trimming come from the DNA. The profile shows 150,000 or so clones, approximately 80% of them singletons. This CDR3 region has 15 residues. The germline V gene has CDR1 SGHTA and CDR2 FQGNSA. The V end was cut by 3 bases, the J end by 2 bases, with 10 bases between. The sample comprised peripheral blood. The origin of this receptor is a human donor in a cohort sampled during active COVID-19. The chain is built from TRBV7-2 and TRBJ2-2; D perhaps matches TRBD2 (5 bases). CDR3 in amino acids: CASSFMTGNTGELFF. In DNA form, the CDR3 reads TGTGCCAGCAGCTTTATGACGGGAAACACCGGGGAGCTGTTTTTT.